This TCR beta chain is drawn from a study of T cell responses to AZD1222 COVID-19 vaccine. The CDR3 runs 15 residues. Deletions cut 0 bases from V and 11 bases from J, with 15 bases between. Germline CDR1 SGHRS, CDR2 YFSETQ. Sequencing used immunoSEQ multiplex PCR; TCRdb keeps in-frame clones, though not all of them. The sample gives some 100,000 clones, around nine tenths of which show up once; about 3% is in the top ten. Study results and limitations: Donor demographics were predominantly white British with a female majority; clonal diversity may be underestimated. Elevations in Spike-specific TCR breadth and depth followed administration of two AZD1222 doses. The span of vaccine-associated CD4 TCRs extended across spike, with dominance at 160-218 and 743-854.

Details on this clone: The antigen is unknown.

The clonotype was recovered from an adult in good health. The chain combines TRBV5-1 with TRBJ1-6, with D maybe TRBD1 (6 bases). The specimen was peripheral blood, collected on day 0 of AZD1222 vaccination. In DNA form, the CDR3 reads TGCGCCAGCAGCTTGGGGGGGCAGAGCAAGGCACCCCTCCACTTT. It translates to CASSLGGQSKAPLHF. Full variable domain (outside the CDR3, taken from reference TRBV5-1 and TRBJ1-6): KAGVTQTPRYLIKTRGQQVTLSCSPISGHRSVSWYQQTPGQGLQFLFEYFSETQRNKGNFPGRFSGRQFSNSRSEMNVSTLELGDSALYLCASSLGGQSKAPLHFGNGTRLTVT.